The table lists the clone carrying this T cell receptor (beta chain) with a few counts. Its antigen is not identified. Germline V gene sequence: CDR1 MNHNS, CDR2 SASEGT. This CDR3 has 12 residues. Co-extracted RNA and DNA came from about 20-30 mg of unsorted bulk tissue. These patients lived with chronic HBV infection and had never been treated. Sampling was performed at five separate regions of each tumor. The data were taken from a study of tumor-infiltrating lymphocytes in primary liver carcinoma. Across the study: Stage T1-T3 N0M0 tumors spanned roughly 4.2 to 11 cm.

Starting from around 510 ng of total RNA, TCR beta cDNA was produced with a primer in the constant region. Libraries for TCR beta were built through three nested multiplex PCR rounds, which together made up a slightly modified ARM-PCR procedure. With TRBV1-TRBV30 forward primers and a C-beta reverse primer, the first two PCR rounds were run for 9 to 10 cycles each. TCRdb reprocessed the multiplex PCR reads via MiXCR and lists one record per CDR3 protein. The repertoire has under 45,000 distinct CDR3 sequences, around 70% of them found once; the top ten carry about 18%. Study-wide results and limits: It was tumor-adjacent and tumor-blood pairs that overlapped less than tumor region pairs did.

This receptor was identified in a man aged 35 to 55 with primary liver carcinoma and hepatitis B virus infection. Material: liver tumor tissue from sampling region 2. Indicated subset: tumor region T2, inferior pole. The J gene is TRBJ1-2, the V gene TRBV6-1; unclear D gene. For the CDR3, the DNA is TGTACTAGCAGTGCCCCCCTATATAGCTACACCTTC. It translates to CTSSAPLYSYTF.